This T cell receptor beta chain was identified in a study of graft-versus-host responses after intestinal transplantation. Study overall: Grafts that recipients had were multivisceral, liver-intestinal, or isolated intestinal transplants. Induction with anti-thymocyte globulin, then tacrolimus and steroids for about 3 years, was given to all recipients.

Only in-frame clones appear in the TCRdb table, and some are missing; sequencing was by immunoSEQ multiplex PCR. The data show tens of thousands of clones, approximately 95% seen once. The V and J ends lost 7 bases and 1 base, in that order; junction bases with no gene match: 6. The length of the CDR3 is 15 residues. Germline CDR1 is MNHEY and CDR2 is SVGAGI. The table lists this clone with a count of one. The target antigen is unknown. The study's findings and limits: In patients with graft-donor T cell macrochimerism, allograft graft-versus-host to host-versus-graft clonal ratios were high.

The origin of this receptor is a human patient who received an intestinal transplant, so some T cells may come from the graft donor. The chain joins TRBV6-5 to TRBJ2-1, with 8 positions matching TRBD2. The sample was PBMCs, taken around 27 months after a first intestinal transplant, on the day of a second. The CDR3 DNA sequence: TGTGCCAGCACGGGGGGGGCCCTGTCCTACAATGAGCAGTTCTTC. Its translation is CASTGGALSYNEQFF.